The entry below describes one T cell receptor (beta chain). The antigen is undetermined. Stated time point: newly diagnosed GD, antithyroid drugs for less than 3 months. Isolated PBMC RNA provided the starting material for the TCR library. The sample comes from a study of regulatory T cells in long-lasting Graves disease. Study information: Less than 3 months of antithyroid drugs had been taken by newly diagnosed Graves' patients. General observations from the study: Newly diagnosed disease favored TRBV20-1 and TRBJ2-1 over persistent disease.

The V gene end was trimmed by 7 bases and the J gene end by 0 bases; junction bases not matched to a gene: 7. There are 14 residues in the CDR3. The germline V gene encodes CDR1 DFQATT and CDR2 SNEGSKA (reference sequence). Sequencing libraries for TCR beta were prepared with iRepertoire HTBI primers and Arm-PCR of CDR3 regions. TCRdb reprocessed the multiplex PCR reads via MiXCR and lists one record per CDR3 protein. The table lists 600,000 to 650,000 distinct CDR3 sequences, 16% of them singletons, with roughly 18% in the top ten. The same sample was also studied in work on T cells in Graves' hyperthyroidism and ophthalmopathy. That paper notes: When the TCR CDR3 underwent first-round RT-PCR, the HTBI primer set was used. A 13 V-J model separated ophthalmopathy from stable hyperthyroidism.

This TCR was sampled from a woman aged 25 to 39 with Graves disease. The chain couples TRBV20-1 to TRBJ1-2; 8 nucleotides match TRBD1. Material: peripheral blood mononuclear cells (PBMCs), obtained at new diagnosis, from a patient treated with antithyroid drugs. CDR3 amino acids: CSGTGQAANYGYTF. As DNA, the CDR3 is TGCAGTGGGACGGGACAGGCCGCTAACTATGGCTACACCTTC.